This T cell receptor beta chain is from a study of siplizumab effects on memory and regulatory T cells. Overall study results and limits: Controls showed an average of around 30% Treg-derived mappable alloreactive CD4+ clones, while siplizumab showed 65% to 70%.

Trimming took off 1 base at V and 8 bases at J, with 18 bases between the two ends. Germline CDR1 reads MNHEY; CDR2 reads SMNVEV (reference sequence). CDR3 length equals 16 residues. This clone was recorded only once. What it recognizes is unknown. The protocol was immunoSEQ multiplex PCR, while the TCRdb copy is restricted to in-frame clones and leaves out a portion. The data show some 100,000 clones, 75% to 95% seen once. The sample consisted of CD4+ T cells sorted from blood. The receptor comes from a human donor in good health. Some clones in this sample may be carry-over from other donors' samples. This chain links TRBV27 with TRBJ2-1; the D gene is possibly TRBD2 (6 bases). The CDR3: CASSLLGERAADEQFF. The CDR3 region has the DNA TGTGCCAGCAGTTTATTAGGGGAGCGGGCTGCGGATGAGCAGTTCTTC.